This paragraph covers one TCR beta chain sequence. Its cognate antigen is unknown. The CDR3 sequence is 15 residues long. Trimming removed 6 bases from V and 5 bases from J; junction bases left unmatched: 12. Germline assignment: CDR1 MNHNS and CDR2 SASEGT. Methods used by the authors: Building a distant-metastasis classifier for papillary thyroid cancer drew on CDR3 differences across clinicopathological groups. TCRdb recomputed clones from the PCR reads via MiXCR. The V and J calls follow TCRdb's processing rather than the paper's. The table records tens of thousands of clones, approximately 25% of them present only once. All patients reached thyroid surgery having received no treatment beforehand. This specimen comes from a study of metastatic and nonmetastatic thyroid tumors. Study at large: Across blood and tumor or nodule tissue, repertoires from malignant and benign thyroid patients were compared with one another. Study-level findings and limits: In blood and tumor, TCR beta diversity was reportedly significantly higher in malignant thyroid tumors than in benign nodules.

The receptor's source is a female donor with papillary thyroid cancer or a benign thyroid nodule (not recorded which). Some clones in this sample may be carry-over from other donors' samples. Sequencing was done on a sample of tumor tissue. The chain has TRBV6-1 and TRBJ2-5, with 7 bases matching TRBD2. This CDR3 is CASRQAGTNRETQYF. CDR3 DNA: TGTGCCAGCAGACAGGCCGGGACTAATAGGGAGACCCAGTACTTC.